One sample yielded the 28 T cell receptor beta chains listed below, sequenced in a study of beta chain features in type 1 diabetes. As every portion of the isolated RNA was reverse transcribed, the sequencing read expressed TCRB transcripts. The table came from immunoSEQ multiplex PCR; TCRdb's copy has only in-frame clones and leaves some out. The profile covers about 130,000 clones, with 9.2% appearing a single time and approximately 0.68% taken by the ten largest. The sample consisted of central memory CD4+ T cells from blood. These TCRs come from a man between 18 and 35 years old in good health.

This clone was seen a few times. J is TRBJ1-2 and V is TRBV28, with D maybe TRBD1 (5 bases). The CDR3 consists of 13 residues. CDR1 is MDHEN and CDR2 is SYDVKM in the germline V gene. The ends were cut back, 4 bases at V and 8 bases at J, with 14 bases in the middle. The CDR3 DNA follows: TGTGCCAGCAGTTCACCGGACAAGGAGGGCTACACCTTC. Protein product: CASSSPDKEGYTF.

The DNA of the CDR3 is TGTGCCAGCAGGGACAGGGGGTCTAATTCACCCCTCCACTTT. Protein product: CASRDRGSNSPLHF. The chain is built from TRBV6-5 and TRBJ1-6; 10 bases line up with TRBD1. The junction had 2 bases not matched to a gene; V was cut back by 6 bases and J by 6 bases. CDR1 is MNHEY, CDR2 SVGAGI, per germline. The length of the CDR3 is 14 residues.

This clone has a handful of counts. Written as DNA, the CDR3 is TGTGCCAGCAGCATTAGGGACAGGGGATCCGGGGAGCTGTTTTTT. It codes for CASSIRDRGSGELFF. The chain couples TRBV7-3 to TRBJ2-2; TRBD1 aligns across 10 bases. The junction had 6 bases not matched to a gene; V was cut back by 5 bases and J by 6 bases. CDR3 length: 15 residues. CDR1 is SGHTA and CDR2 is FQGTGA in the germline V gene.

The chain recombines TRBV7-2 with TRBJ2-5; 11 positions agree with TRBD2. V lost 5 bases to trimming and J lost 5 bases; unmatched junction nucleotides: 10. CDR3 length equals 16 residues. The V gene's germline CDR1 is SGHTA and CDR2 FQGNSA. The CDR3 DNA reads TGTGCCAGCAGCCCCTTTAGCGGGGGGGCCCATGAGACCCAGTACTTC. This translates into CASSPFSGGAHETQYF.

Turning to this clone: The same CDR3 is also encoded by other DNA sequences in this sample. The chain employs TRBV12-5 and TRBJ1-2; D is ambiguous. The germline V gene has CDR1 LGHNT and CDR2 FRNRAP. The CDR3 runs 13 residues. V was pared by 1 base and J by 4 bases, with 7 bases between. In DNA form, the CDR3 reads TGTGCTAGTGGTTTGGACAGTTTCTATGGCTACACCTTC. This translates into CASGLDSFYGYTF. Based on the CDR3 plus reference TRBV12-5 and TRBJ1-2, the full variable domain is DARVTQTPRHKVTEMGQEVTMRCQPILGHNTVFWYRQTMMQGLELLAYFRNRAPLDDSGMPKDRFSAEMPDATLATLKIQPSEPRDSAVYFCASGLDSFYGYTFGSGTRLTVV.

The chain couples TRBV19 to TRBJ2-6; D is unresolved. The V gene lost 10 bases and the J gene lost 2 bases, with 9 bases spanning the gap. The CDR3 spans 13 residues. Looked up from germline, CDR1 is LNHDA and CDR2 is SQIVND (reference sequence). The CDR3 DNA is TGTGCCACAAGCAATACTGGGGCCAACGTCCTGACTTTC. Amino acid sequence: CATSNTGANVLTF.

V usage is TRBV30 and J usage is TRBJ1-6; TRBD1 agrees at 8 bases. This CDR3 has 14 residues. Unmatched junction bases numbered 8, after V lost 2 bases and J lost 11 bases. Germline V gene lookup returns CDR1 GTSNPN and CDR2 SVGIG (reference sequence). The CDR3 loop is CAWSPGQVLPPLHF. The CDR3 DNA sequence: TGTGCCTGGAGTCCGGGACAGGTACTGCCACCCCTCCACTTT. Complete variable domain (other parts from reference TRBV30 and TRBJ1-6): SQTIHQWPATLVQPVGSPLSLECTVEGTSNPNLYWYRQAAGRGLQLLFYSVGIGQISSEVPQNLSASRPQDRQFILSSKKLLLSDSGFYLCAWSPGQVLPPLHFGNGTRLTVT.

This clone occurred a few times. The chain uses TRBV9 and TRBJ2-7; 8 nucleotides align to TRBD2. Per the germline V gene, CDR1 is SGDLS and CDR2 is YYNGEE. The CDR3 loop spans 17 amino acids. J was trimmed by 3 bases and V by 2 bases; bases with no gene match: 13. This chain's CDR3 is CASSVAGGPWENYEQYF. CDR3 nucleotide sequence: TGTGCCAGCAGCGTCGCGGGGGGCCCTTGGGAAAACTACGAGCAGTACTTC.

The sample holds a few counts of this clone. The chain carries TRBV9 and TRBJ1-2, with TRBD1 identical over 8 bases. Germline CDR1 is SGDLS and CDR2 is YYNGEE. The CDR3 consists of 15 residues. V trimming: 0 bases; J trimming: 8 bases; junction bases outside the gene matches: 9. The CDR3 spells CASSVEDRGKGGYTF. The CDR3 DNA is TGTGCCAGCAGCGTAGAAGACAGGGGAAAAGGCGGCTACACCTTC.

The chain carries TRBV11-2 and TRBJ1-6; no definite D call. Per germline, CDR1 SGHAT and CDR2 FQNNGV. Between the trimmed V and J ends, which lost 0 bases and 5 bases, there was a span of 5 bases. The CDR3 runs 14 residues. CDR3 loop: CASSLDLDNSPLHF. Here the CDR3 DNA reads TGTGCCAGCAGCTTAGATCTTGATAATTCACCCCTCCACTTT.

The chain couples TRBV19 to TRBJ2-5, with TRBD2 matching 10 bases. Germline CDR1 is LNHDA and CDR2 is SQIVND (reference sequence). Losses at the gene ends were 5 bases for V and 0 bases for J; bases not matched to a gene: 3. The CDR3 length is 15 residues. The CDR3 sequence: CASSPGLAYQETQYF. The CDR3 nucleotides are TGTGCCAGTAGTCCGGGACTAGCGTACCAAGAGACCCAGTACTTC. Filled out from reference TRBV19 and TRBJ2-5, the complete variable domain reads DGGITQSPKYLFRKEGQNVTLSCEQNLNHDAMYWYRQDPGQGLRLIYYSQIVNDFQKGDIAEGYSVSREKKESFPLTVTSAQKNPTAFYLCASSPGLAYQETQYFGPGTRLLVL.

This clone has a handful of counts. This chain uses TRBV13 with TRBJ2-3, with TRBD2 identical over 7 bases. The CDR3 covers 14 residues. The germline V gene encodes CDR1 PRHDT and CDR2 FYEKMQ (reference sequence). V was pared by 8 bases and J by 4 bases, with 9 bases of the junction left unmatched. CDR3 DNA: TGTGCCAGCCGTAGGCGGGGGACCTCAGATACGCAGTATTTT. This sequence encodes CASRRRGTSDTQYF.

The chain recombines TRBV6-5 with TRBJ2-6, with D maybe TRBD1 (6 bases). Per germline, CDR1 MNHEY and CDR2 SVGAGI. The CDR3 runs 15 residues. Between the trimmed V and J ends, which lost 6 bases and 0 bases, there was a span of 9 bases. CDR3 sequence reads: CASRTGSSGANVLTF. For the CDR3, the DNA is TGTGCCAGCAGGACAGGCTCCTCTGGGGCCAACGTCCTGACTTTC.

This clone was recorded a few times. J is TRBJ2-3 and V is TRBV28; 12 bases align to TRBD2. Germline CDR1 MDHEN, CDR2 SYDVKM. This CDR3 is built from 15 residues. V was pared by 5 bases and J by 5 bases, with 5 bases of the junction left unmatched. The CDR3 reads CASSPLAGGRDTQYF. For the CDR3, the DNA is TGTGCCAGCAGTCCCCTAGCGGGGGGGCGAGATACGCAGTATTTT.

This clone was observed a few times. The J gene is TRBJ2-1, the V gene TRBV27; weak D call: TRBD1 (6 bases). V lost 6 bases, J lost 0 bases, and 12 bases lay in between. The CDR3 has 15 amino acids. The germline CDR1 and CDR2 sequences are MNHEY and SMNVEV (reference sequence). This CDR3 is CASRYRDSSYNEQFF. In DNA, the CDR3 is TGTGCCAGCAGGTACAGGGATAGCTCCTACAATGAGCAGTTCTTC.

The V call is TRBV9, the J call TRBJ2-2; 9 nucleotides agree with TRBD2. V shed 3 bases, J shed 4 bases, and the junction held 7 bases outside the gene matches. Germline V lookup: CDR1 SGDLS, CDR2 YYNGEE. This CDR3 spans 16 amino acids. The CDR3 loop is CASSAVAGELTGELFF. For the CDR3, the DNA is TGTGCCAGCAGCGCCGTAGCGGGGGAGCTCACCGGGGAGCTGTTTTTT. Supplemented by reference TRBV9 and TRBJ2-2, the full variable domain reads DSGVTQTPKHLITATGQRVTLRCSPRSGDLSVYWYQQSLDQGLQFLIQYYNGEERAKGNILERFSAQQFPDLHSELNLSSLELGDSALYFCASSAVAGELTGELFFGEGSRLTVL.

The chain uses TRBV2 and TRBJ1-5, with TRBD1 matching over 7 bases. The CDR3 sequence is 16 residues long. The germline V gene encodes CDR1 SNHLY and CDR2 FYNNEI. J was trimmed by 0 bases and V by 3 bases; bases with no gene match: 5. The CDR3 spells CASSDRGINSNQPQHF. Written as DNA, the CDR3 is TGTGCCAGCAGTGACAGGGGGATAAATAGCAATCAGCCCCAGCATTTT.

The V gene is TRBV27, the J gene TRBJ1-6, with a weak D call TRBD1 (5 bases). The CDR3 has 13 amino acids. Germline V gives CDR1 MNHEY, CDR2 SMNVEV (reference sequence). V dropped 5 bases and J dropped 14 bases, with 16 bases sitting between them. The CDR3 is CASSPQDTLALHF. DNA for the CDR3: TGTGCCAGCAGTCCTCAGGACACTTTGGCCCTCCACTTT.

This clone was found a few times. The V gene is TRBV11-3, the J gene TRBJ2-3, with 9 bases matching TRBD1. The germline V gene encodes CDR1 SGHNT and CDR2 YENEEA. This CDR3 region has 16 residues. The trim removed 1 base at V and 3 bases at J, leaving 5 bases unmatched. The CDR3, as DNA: TGTGCCAGCAGCTTAGGGGACAGGGTCGGAACAGATACGCAGTATTTT. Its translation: CASSLGDRVGTDTQYF.

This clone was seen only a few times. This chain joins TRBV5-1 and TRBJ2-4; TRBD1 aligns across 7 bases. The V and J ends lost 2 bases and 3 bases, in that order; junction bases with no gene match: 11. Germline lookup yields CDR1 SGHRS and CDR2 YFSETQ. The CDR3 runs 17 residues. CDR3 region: CASSLRGTVGDKNIQYF. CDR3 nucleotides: TGCGCCAGCAGCTTACGTGGGACAGTAGGAGACAAAAACATTCAGTACTTC.

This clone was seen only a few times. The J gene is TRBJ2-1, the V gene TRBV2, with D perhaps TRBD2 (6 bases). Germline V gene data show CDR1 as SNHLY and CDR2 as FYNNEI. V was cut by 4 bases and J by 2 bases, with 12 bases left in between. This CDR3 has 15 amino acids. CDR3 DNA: TGTGCCAGCAGTGCACTGGAGGGTGCCTACAATGAGCAGTTCTTC. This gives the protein CASSALEGAYNEQFF.

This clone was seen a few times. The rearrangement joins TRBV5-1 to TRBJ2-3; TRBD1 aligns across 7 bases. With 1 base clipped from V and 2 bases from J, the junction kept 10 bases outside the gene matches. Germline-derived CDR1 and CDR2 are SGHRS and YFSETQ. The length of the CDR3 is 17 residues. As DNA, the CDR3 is TGCGCCAGCAGCTTGCAACCGCTGACAGGGCCCACAGATACGCAGTATTTT. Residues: CASSLQPLTGPTDTQYF.

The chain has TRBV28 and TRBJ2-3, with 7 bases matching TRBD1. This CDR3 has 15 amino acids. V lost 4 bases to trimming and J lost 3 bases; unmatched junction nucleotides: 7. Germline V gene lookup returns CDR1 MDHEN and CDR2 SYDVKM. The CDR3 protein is CASSYRGGLTDTQYF. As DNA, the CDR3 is TGTGCCAGCAGTTACAGGGGTGGGTTAACAGATACGCAGTATTTT.

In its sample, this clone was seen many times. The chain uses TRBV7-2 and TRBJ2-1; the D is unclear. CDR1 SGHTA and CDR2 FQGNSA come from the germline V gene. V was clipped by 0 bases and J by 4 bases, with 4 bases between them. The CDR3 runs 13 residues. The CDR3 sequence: CASSLAVYNEQFF. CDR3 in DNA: TGTGCCAGCAGCTTAGCCGTTTACAATGAGCAGTTCTTC. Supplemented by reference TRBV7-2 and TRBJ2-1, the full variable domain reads GAGVSQSPSNKVTEKGKDVELRCDPISGHTALYWYRQSLGQGLEFLIYFQGNSAPDKSGLPSDRFSAERTGGSVSTLTIQRTQQEDSAVYLCASSLAVYNEQFFGPGTRLTVL.

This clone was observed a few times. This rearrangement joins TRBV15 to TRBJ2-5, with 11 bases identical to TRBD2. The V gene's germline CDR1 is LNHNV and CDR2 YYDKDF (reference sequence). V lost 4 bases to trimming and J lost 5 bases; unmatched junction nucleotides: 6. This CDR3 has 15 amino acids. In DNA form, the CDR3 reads TGTGCCACCAGCACCTATAGCGGGGGGGATGAGACCCAGTACTTC. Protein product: CATSTYSGGDETQYF. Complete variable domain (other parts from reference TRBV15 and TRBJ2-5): DAMVIQNPRYQVTQFGKPVTLSCSQTLNHNVMYWYQQKSSQAPKLLFHYYDKDFNNEADTPDNFQSRRPNTSFCFLDIRSPGLGDTAMYLCATSTYSGGDETQYFGPGTRLLVL.

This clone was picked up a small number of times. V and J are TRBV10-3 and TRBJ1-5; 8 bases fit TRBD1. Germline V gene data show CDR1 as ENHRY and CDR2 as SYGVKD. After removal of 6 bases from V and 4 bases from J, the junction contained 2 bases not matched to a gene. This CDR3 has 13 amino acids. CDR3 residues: CAIRDRDNQPQHF. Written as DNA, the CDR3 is TGTGCCATCAGGGACAGGGATAATCAGCCCCAGCATTTT.

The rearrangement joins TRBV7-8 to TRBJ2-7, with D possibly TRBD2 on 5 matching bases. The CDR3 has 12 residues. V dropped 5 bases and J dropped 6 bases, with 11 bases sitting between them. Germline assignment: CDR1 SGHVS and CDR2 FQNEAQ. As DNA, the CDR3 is TGTGCCAGCAGCCCCAGCGGTACCGAGCAGTACTTC. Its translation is CASSPSGTEQYF.

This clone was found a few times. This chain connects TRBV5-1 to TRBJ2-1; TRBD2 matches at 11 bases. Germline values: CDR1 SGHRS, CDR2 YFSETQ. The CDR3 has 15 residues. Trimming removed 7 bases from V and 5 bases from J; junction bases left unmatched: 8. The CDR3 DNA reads TGCGCCAGCGGACCGAGACTAGCGGGGCACAATGAGCAGTTCTTC. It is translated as CASGPRLAGHNEQFF.